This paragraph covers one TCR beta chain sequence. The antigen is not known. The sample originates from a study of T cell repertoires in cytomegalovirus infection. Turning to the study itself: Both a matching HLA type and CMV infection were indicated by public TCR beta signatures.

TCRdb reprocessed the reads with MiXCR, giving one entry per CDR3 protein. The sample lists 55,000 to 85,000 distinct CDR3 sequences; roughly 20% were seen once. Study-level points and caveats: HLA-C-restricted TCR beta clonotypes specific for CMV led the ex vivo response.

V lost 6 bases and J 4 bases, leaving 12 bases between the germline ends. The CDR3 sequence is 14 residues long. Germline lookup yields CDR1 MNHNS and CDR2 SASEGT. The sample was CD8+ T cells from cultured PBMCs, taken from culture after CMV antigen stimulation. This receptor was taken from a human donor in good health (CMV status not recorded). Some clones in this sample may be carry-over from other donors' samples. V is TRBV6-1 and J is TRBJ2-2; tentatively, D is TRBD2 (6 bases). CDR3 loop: CASREGLATGELFF. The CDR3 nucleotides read TGTGCCAGCAGGGAGGGGTTGGCCACCGGGGAGCTGTTTTTT.